The T cell receptor (beta chain) under discussion was sequenced for a study of graft-versus-host responses after intestinal transplantation. This CDR3 contains 11 residues. V lost 8 bases and J lost 7, with 9 bases in between. Germline V lookup: CDR1 MNHGY, CDR2 SAAAGT. About this clone itself: Its antigen is unknown.

TCRdb's table, derived via immunoSEQ multiplex PCR, lists solely in-frame clones and lacks some. The table shows roughly 110,000 clones, with approximately 93% occurring only once. Material: unstimulated CD8+ T cells sorted from spleen or lymph node cells, obtained before transplant. The rearrangement links TRBV6-8 to TRBJ2-1, with D unresolved. This clonotype originated in a human donor who was the organ donor for an intestinal transplant. CDR3 bases: TGTGCCAGCGGCCCATGGAATGAGCAGTTCTTC. It encodes CASGPWNEQFF.